The 24 T cell receptor beta chains listed next were all sequenced from one sample in a study of CD8 T cells in ankylosing spondylitis. General observations from the study: Within ankylosing spondylitis blood, a TCR beta motif made up of seven to nine highly homologous variants appeared to be characteristic.

These receptors' targets are unknown. TCRdb re-analysed the 5' RACE reads in MiXCR, keeping a single row per CDR3 protein. The top ten clones hold about 1% of a sample with roughly 450,000 distinct CDR3 sequences, more than 25% of them seen once. Sequenced sample: blood, either unsorted or a sorted T cell fraction (not recorded which). These receptors were taken from a male donor with ankylosing spondylitis.

The chain recombines TRBV3-1 with TRBJ1-2; D is undetermined. There are 13 residues in the CDR3. V gave up 8 bases and J gave up 0 bases, with 10 bases separating them. Germline CDR1 reads LGHDT; CDR2 reads YNNKEL (reference sequence). As DNA, the CDR3 is TGTGCCAGCGGAACCGGGGCTAACTATGGCTACACCTTC. Encoded protein: CASGTGANYGYTF. The full variable domain, completed using reference TRBV3-1 and TRBJ1-2, is DTAVSQTPKYLVTQMGNDKSIKCEQNLGHDTMYWYKQDSKKFLKIMFSYNNKELIINETVPNRFSPKSPDKAHLNLHINSLELGDSAVYFCASGTGANYGYTFGSGTRLTVV.

There are many counts of this clonotype. The chain employs TRBV7-9 and TRBJ2-1; D might be TRBD2 (6 bases). The CDR3 extends over 13 amino acids. The germline V gene encodes CDR1 SEHNR and CDR2 FQNEAQ (reference sequence). V lost 2 bases and J 8 bases, leaving 10 bases between the germline ends. CDR3 sequence: CASSLQGGDEQFF. The CDR3 nucleotides are TGTGCCAGCAGCTTACAGGGAGGTGATGAGCAGTTCTTC.

The chain couples TRBV11-2 to TRBJ2-3, with 10 bases identical to TRBD2. The germline CDR1 and CDR2 sequences are SGHAT and FQNNGV. There are 16 residues in the CDR3. After removal of 2 bases from V and 0 bases from J, the junction contained 2 bases not matched to a gene. The CDR3 reads CASSLTSGTSTDTQYF. The CDR3 DNA reads as TGTGCCAGCAGCTTAACTAGCGGGACGAGCACAGATACGCAGTATTTT.

This clonotype was detected only a few times. The J gene is TRBJ2-5, the V gene TRBV5-1, with TRBD2 matching 10 bases. Germline assignment: CDR1 SGHRS and CDR2 YFSETQ. Trimming took 1 base from V and 4 from J; bases not matched to a gene: 1. CDR3 size: 14 residues. The DNA of the CDR3 is TGCGCCAGCAGCTTGACTAGCGGGATAGAGACCCAGTACTTC. Translated, it gives CASSLTSGIETQYF.

The chain is built from TRBV29-1 and TRBJ1-1; D possibly corresponds to TRBD1 (5 bases). V was cut by 4 bases and J by 1 base, with 10 bases left in between. Germline CDR1 is SQVTM and CDR2 is ANQGSEA. The CDR3 runs to 13 residues. This CDR3 is CSVVSGENTEAFF. As DNA, the CDR3 is TGCAGCGTTGTTTCGGGGGAGAACACTGAAGCTTTCTTT.

This sequence joins TRBV9 and TRBJ2-1, with D maybe TRBD1 (6 bases). The CDR3 sequence is 14 residues long. V was clipped by 1 base and J by 4 bases, with 9 bases between them. Germline V gene data show CDR1 as SGDLS and CDR2 as YYNGEE. The CDR3 DNA is TGTGCCAGCAGCGTACAGGGGTTATACAATGAGCAGTTCTTC. This encodes CASSVQGLYNEQFF.

The V call is TRBV5-1, the J call TRBJ1-6; D is unresolved. The V and J ends lost 4 bases and 5 bases respectively, with 10 bases between them. The CDR3 has 14 amino acids. In germline, CDR1 is SGHRS, CDR2 YFSETQ. CDR3 DNA sequence: TGCGCCAGCAGCACGGAACTGGATAATTCACCCCTCCACTTT. Its translation: CASSTELDNSPLHF.

V and J are TRBV25-1 and TRBJ2-3; a possible D gene is TRBD2 (6 bases). V was clipped by 4 bases and J by 0 bases, with 14 bases between them. Germline CDR1 and CDR2: MGHDK and SYGVNS. This CDR3 contains 16 residues. CDR3 bases: TGTGCCAGCAGTGGCCAGAGCGGGTACAGCACAGATACGCAGTATTTT. Translated, it gives CASSGQSGYSTDTQYF.

The rearrangement uses TRBV5-1 and TRBJ1-6; maybe TRBD1 (5 bases). This CDR3 is built from 17 residues. The germline V and J ends were trimmed by 0 bases and 6 bases, with 16 bases remaining between them. Germline CDR1 is SGHRS and CDR2 is YFSETQ. The chain's CDR3 is CASSLVLTGRPNSPLHF. In DNA, the CDR3 is TGCGCCAGCAGCTTGGTCCTAACAGGAAGGCCTAATTCACCCCTCCACTTT. The variable domain in full, completed from reference TRBV5-1 and TRBJ1-6, reads KAGVTQTPRYLIKTRGQQVTLSCSPISGHRSVSWYQQTPGQGLQFLFEYFSETQRNKGNFPGRFSGRQFSNSRSEMNVSTLELGDSALYLCASSLVLTGRPNSPLHFGNGTRLTVT.

Notes on this clonotype: At one of its ends the junction is not consistent with the germline gene, which may arise from a read error. The chain has TRBV20-1 and TRBJ2-5; D perhaps matches TRBD2 (5 bases). The CDR3 extends over 11 amino acids. From germline, CDR1 is DFQATT and CDR2 SNEGSKA (reference sequence). CDR3 residues: CSGEDQEAQYF. DNA of the CDR3: TGCAGCGGGGAAGACCAAGAGGCCCAGTACTTC.

This clonotype has just a few counts. The V call is TRBV5-1, the J call TRBJ1-5, with 7 bases aligning to TRBD1. The CDR3 is 15 amino acids. V dropped 4 bases and J dropped 2; count of bases not matched to a gene: 6. Germline V CDR1 and CDR2: SGHRS, YFSETQ. CDR3 sequence: CASSIGGAGNQPQHF. In DNA, the CDR3 is TGCGCCAGCAGCATAGGGGGCGCGGGCAATCAGCCCCAGCATTTT.

This chain links TRBV5-6 with TRBJ2-1; 9 bases map to TRBD1. Per germline, CDR1 SGHDT and CDR2 YYEEEE. V dropped 4 bases and J dropped 3; count of bases not matched to a gene: 8. There are 16 residues in the CDR3. CDR3 in amino acids: CASSQHRGRVYNEQFF. The CDR3 nucleotides are TGTGCCAGCAGCCAACACAGGGGGCGCGTCTACAATGAGCAGTTCTTC.

The gene calls are TRBV2 and TRBJ1-3, with D possibly being TRBD1 (5 bases). Germline V gene data show CDR1 as SNHLY and CDR2 as FYNNEI. V was cut by 5 bases and J by 0 bases, with 8 bases left in between. There are 14 residues in the CDR3. CDR3 bases: TGTGCCAGCAGTCGGGGCGACTCTGGAAACACCATATATTTT. Translating it yields CASSRGDSGNTIYF.

The chain uses TRBV20-1 and TRBJ2-1; 9 nucleotides agree with TRBD2. The CDR3 spans 16 residues. Germline lookup yields CDR1 DFQATT and CDR2 SNEGSKA (reference sequence). After removal of 3 bases from V and 6 bases from J, the junction contained 12 bases not matched to a gene. CDR3 in DNA: TGCAGTGCTAGGTCGGGTAGCGGGAGTTGGTTCAATGAGCAGTTCTTC. Protein: CSARSGSGSWFNEQFF.

The chain links TRBV11-1 to TRBJ2-6; TRBD1 might be the D (5 bases). Germline V CDR1 and CDR2: SGHAT, FQDESV (reference sequence). Trimming stripped 4 bases from V and 0 bases from J, with 16 bases between. This CDR3 spans 18 amino acids. CDR3 sequence (DNA): TGTGCCAGCAGCTCCCCGAGACAGTCCAGCTCTGGGGCCAACGTCCTGACTTTC. This sequence encodes CASSSPRQSSSGANVLTF.

The chain recombines TRBV12-3 or TRBV12-4 with TRBJ1-2; D may be TRBD1 (5 bases). The germline V and J ends were trimmed by 6 bases and 8 bases, with 16 bases remaining between them. The CDR3 consists of 13 residues. DNA for the CDR3: TGTGCCAGCAGCTACCAGGCACAGGTGGGCTACACCTTC. Amino acid sequence: CASSYQAQVGYTF.

This chain joins TRBV24-1 and TRBJ2-3, with TRBD1 as a possible D gene (5 bases). The V end lost 6 bases, the J end lost 4 bases, and 22 bases lay between the germline ends. Germline V CDR1 and CDR2: KGHDR, SFDVKD. There are 17 residues in the CDR3. CDR3 bases: TGTGCCACCAGTCGTCAGGGTGTAGCCGTCGGGCCAGATACGCAGTATTTT. Translation gives CATSRQGVAVGPDTQYF.

This clonotype showed up just a few times. V gene TRBV3-1 combines with J gene TRBJ2-7; 8 nucleotides agree with TRBD2. Germline V lookup: CDR1 LGHDT, CDR2 YNNKEL (reference sequence). The CDR3 contains 14 residues. V was pared by 0 bases and J by 12 bases, with 10 bases of the junction left unmatched. The CDR3 region has the DNA TGTGCCAGCAGCCAAGATTTTAGACGGGGGGGAACGTACGTC. Amino acids: CASSQDFRRGGTYV.

This clonotype was seen more than once but under ten times. This rearrangement joins TRBV20-1 to TRBJ2-5; the D gene is possibly TRBD2 (6 bases). This CDR3 has 13 amino acids. V dropped 0 bases and J dropped 4 bases, with 9 bases sitting between them. Germline CDR1 and CDR2: DFQATT and SNEGSKA (reference sequence). CDR3 bases: TGCAGTGCTAGAGATAACGGGAGAGAGACCCAGTACTTC. Its protein product is CSARDNGRETQYF.

Only a few counts were recorded for this clonotype. The V and J genes are TRBV5-1 and TRBJ2-3, with D perhaps TRBD2 (6 bases). Trimming left V 1 base short and J 0 bases short, with 15 bases between. Per the germline V gene, CDR1 is SGHRS and CDR2 is YFSETQ. The CDR3 loop spans 17 amino acids. The CDR3 sequence is CASSLMFGGRSTDTQYF. The CDR3 bases are TGCGCCAGCAGCTTGATGTTTGGAGGGAGAAGCACAGATACGCAGTATTTT. The full variable domain, with the rest looked up from reference TRBV5-1 and TRBJ2-3, is KAGVTQTPRYLIKTRGQQVTLSCSPISGHRSVSWYQQTPGQGLQFLFEYFSETQRNKGNFPGRFSGRQFSNSRSEMNVSTLELGDSALYLCASSLMFGGRSTDTQYFGPGTRLTVL.

The chain combines TRBV10-1 with TRBJ2-5; TRBD2 matches 13 bases. J lost 5 bases, V lost 0 bases, and 3 bases had no gene match. The germline V gene encodes CDR1 WNHNN and CDR2 SYGVQD (reference sequence). The CDR3 has 16 amino acids. DNA of the CDR3: TGCGCCAGCAGTGAGTCGGGACTAGCGGGACCGGAGACCCAGTACTTC. Protein product: CASSESGLAGPETQYF.

This chain joins TRBV2 and TRBJ2-1, with 13 bases matching TRBD2. With 2 bases clipped from V and 2 bases from J, the junction kept 6 bases outside the gene matches. Germline V gene lookup returns CDR1 SNHLY and CDR2 FYNNEI. This CDR3 region has 18 residues. The CDR3 loop is CASSESRTSGSTYNEQFF. The DNA of the CDR3 is TGTGCCAGCAGTGAATCACGGACTAGCGGGAGTACCTACAATGAGCAGTTCTTC.

This chain uses TRBV7-2 with TRBJ2-4; D is perhaps TRBD2 (6 bases). The V and J ends lost 5 bases and 6 bases respectively, with 17 bases between them. Germline V CDR1 and CDR2: SGHTA, FQGNSA. The CDR3 runs to 15 residues. In DNA, the CDR3 is TGTGCCAGCAGCCTAGGTGGCGGGAACGGAAACATTCAGTACTTC. Protein sequence: CASSLGGGNGNIQYF.

Many counts were recorded for this clonotype. The rearrangement uses TRBV7-2 and TRBJ2-4; D gene unclear. V lost 5 bases to trimming and J lost 3 bases, with 11 bases between them. The V gene's germline CDR1 is SGHTA and CDR2 FQGNSA. The CDR3 has 14 residues. CDR3 bases: TGTGCCAGCAGCCTTGATCGCTACAAAAACATTCAGTACTTC. It is translated as CASSLDRYKNIQYF.